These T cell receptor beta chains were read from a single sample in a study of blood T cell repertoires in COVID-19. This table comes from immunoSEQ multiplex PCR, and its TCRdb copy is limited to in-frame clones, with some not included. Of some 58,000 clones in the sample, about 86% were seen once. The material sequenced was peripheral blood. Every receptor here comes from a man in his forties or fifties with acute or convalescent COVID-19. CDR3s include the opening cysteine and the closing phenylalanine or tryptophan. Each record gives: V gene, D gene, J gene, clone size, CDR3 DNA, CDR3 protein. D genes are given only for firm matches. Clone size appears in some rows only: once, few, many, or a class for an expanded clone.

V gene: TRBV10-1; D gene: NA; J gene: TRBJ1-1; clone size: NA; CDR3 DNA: TGCGCCAGCACCGAATGGGGGGGCGACGCGACTGAAGCTTTCTTT; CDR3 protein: CASTEWGGDATEAFF
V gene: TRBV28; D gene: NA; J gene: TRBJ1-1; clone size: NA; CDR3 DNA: TGTGCCAGCAGGATTGGCGGGGCACCTGAAGCTTTCTTT; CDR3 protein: CASRIGGAPEAFF
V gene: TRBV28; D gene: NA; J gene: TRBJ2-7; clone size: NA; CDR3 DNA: TGTGCCACCGGTGGGAGCCCAGTAAAGAACGAGCAGTACTTC; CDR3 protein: CATGGSPVKNEQYF
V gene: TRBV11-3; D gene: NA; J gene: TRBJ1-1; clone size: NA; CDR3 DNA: TGTGCCAGCAGCAGAGGGACAAACACTGAAGCTTTCTTT; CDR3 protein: CASSRGTNTEAFF
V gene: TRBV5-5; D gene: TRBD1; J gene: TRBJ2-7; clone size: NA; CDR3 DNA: TGTGCCAGCAGCTTCGGCCGGGACAGGGGTTTCTACGAGCAGTACTTC; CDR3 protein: CASSFGRDRGFYEQYF
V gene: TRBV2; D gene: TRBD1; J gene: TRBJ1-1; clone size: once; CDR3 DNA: TGTGCCAGCAGTCGAGACCGGGACAGGGAGTTTAGGGCTTTCTTT; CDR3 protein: CASSRDRDREFRAFF
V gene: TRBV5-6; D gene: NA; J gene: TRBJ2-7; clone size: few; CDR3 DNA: TGTGCCAGCAGCTTGGAAGGGGGATTCTACGAGCAGTACTTC; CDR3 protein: CASSLEGGFYEQYF
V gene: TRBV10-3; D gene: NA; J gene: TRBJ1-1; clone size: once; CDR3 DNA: TGTGCCATCAGTACGCGGGGCACTGAAGCTTTCTTT; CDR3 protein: CAISTRGTEAFF
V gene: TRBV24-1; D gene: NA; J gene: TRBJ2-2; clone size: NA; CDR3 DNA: TGTGCCACCAGTGAGACCTCCGGGACACTGAACACCGGGGAGCTGTTTTTT; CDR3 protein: CATSETSGTLNTGELFF
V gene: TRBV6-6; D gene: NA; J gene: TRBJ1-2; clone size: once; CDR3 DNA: TGTGCCAGCAGTCAATATACACAGGGTTGGGACTATGGCTACACCTTC; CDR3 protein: CASSQYTQGWDYGYTF
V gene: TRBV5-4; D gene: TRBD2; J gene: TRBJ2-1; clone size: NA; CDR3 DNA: TGTGCCAGCAGCCCCGAAGGGGAGGGTGCCAGTGAGCAGTTCTTC; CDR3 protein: CASSPEGEGASEQFF
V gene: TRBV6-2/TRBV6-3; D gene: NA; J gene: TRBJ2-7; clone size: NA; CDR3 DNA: TGTGCCAGCAGTTACATTCAGGGGACTATTTCCTACGAGCAGTACTTC; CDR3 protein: CASSYIQGTISYEQYF
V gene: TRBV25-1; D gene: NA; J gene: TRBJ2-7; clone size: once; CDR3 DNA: TGTGCCAGTAGGTTCGGAGGGTCTTACGAGCAGTACTTC; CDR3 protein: CASRFGGSYEQYF
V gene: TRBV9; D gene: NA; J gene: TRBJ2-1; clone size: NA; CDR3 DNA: TGTGCCAGCAGTGACAGTTACAATGAGCAGTTCTTC; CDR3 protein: CASSDSYNEQFF
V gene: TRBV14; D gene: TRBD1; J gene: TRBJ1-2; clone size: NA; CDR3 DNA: TGTGCCAGCAGCCCCGACAGGGGGCTTTACTATGGCTACACCTTC; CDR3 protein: CASSPDRGLYYGYTF
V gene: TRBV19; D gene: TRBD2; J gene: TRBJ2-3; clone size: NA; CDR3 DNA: TGTGCCAGTAGTCCCTCAGCGGGAGGGCCGTATTTT; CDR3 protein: CASSPSAGGPYF
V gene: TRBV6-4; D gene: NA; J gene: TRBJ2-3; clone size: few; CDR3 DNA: TGTGCCAGCAGTGACCAGAGCACAGATACGCAGTATTTT; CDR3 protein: CASSDQSTDTQYF
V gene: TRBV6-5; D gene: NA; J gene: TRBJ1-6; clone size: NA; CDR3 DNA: TGTGCCAGCAGTTACTCCGGGACAAGGGGAGTCTCACCCCTCCACTTT; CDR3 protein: CASSYSGTRGVSPLHF
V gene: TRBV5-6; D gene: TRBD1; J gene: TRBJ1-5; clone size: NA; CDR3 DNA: TGTGCCAGCAGCCCCAGGGGGGTGGATCAGCCCCAGCATTTT; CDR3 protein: CASSPRGVDQPQHF
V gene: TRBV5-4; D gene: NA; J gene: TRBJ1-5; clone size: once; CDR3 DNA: TGTGCCAGCAGCTCAGATGGTAATCAGCCCCAGCATTTT; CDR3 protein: CASSSDGNQPQHF
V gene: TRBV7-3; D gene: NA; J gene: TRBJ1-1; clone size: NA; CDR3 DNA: TGTGCCAGCAGCTTAGGGCCAAAGAACACTGAAGCTTTCTTT; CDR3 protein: CASSLGPKNTEAFF
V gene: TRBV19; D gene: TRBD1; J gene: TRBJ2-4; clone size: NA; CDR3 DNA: TGTGCCAGTAGTATTGATGGGACAGGGGCCGCCAGCAAAAACATTCAGTACTTC; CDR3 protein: CASSIDGTGAASKNIQYF
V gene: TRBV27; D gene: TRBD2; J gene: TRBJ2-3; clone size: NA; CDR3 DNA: TGTGCCAGCAGTGCCTGGCTAGCGGGTAGCACAGATACGCAGTATTTT; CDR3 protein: CASSAWLAGSTDTQYF
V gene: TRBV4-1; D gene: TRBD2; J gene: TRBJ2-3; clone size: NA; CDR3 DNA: TGCGCCAGCAGCCAAGAGACTAGCGGGGGGAGAATAGATACGCAGTATTTT; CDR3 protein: CASSQETSGGRIDTQYF
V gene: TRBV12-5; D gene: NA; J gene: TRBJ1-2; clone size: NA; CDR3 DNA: TGTGCTAGTGGTTTACCGGAGGGAGGAGGCTACACCTTC; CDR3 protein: CASGLPEGGGYTF
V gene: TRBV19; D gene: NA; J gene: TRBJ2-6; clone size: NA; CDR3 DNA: TGTGCCAGTAGTTTAGGACAATCTGGGGCCAACGTCCTGACTTTC; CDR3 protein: CASSLGQSGANVLTF
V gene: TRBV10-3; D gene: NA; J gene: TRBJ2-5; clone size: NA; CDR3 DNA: TGTGCCATCAGTCTCGACAGTCAAGAGACCCAGTACTTC; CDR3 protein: CAISLDSQETQYF
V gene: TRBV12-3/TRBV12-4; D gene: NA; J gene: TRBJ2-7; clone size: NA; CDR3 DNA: TGTGCCAGCAGTTTACAGGGCTACGAGCAGTACTTC; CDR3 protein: CASSLQGYEQYF
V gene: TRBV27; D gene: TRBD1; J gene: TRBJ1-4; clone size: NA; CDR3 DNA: TGTGCCAGCAGTTCTCAACCGGGACAGGGGCTGGGAAAACTGTTTTTT; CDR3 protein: CASSSQPGQGLGKLFF
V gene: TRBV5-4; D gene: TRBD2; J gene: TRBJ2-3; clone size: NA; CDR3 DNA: TGTGCCAGCAGCTTGACTAGCGGGGCTTCTAGCACAGATACGCAGTATTTT; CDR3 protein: CASSLTSGASSTDTQYF
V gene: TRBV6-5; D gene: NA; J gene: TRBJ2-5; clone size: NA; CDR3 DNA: TGTGCCAGCAGTTACTCGATGGCGGGGGAGACCCAGTACTTC; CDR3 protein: CASSYSMAGETQYF
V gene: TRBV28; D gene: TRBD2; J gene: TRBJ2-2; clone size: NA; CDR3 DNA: TGTGCCAGCAGCCCCGGGACTAGCGGGAGTATCGGGGAGCTGTTTTTT; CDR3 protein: CASSPGTSGSIGELFF
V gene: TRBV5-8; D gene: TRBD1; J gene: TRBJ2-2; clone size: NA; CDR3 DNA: TGTGCCAGCAGCCTGGGACAGGGGGCAAACGGGGAGCTGTTTTTT; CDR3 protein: CASSLGQGANGELFF
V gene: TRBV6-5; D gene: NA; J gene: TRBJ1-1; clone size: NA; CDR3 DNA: TGTGCCAGCAGTTACTCAGCGGTGAGGAACACTGAAGCTTTCTTT; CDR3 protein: CASSYSAVRNTEAFF
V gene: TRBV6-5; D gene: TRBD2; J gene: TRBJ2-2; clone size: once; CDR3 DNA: TGTGCCAGCCAAACTAGCGGGGTTCGGGCCGGGGAGCTGTTTTTT; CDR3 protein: CASQTSGVRAGELFF
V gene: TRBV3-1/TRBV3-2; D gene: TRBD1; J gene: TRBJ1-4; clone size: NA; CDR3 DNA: TGTGCCAGCAGTTCCCAGGGGGCGCCTAATGAAAAACTGTTTTTT; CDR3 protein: CASSSQGAPNEKLFF
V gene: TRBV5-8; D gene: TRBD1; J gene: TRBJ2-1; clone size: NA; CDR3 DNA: TGTGCCAGCAGCTACCGGGACAGGGGGCCATTAGTTGGGCAGTTCTTC; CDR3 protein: CASSYRDRGPLVGQFF
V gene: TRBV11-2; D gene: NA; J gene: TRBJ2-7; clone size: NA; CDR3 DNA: TGTGCCAGCAGCTTGGGGCCGGGACACATCTACGAGCAGTACTTC; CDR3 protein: CASSLGPGHIYEQYF
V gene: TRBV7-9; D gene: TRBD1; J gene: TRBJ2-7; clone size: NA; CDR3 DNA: TGTGCCAGCAGCCCCGGGACAGGGAGCTACGAGCAGTACTTC; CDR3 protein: CASSPGTGSYEQYF
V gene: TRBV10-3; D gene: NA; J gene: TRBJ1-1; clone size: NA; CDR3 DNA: TGTGCCATCAGTGAGGGACTGGCGAACACTGAAGCTTTCTTT; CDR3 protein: CAISEGLANTEAFF
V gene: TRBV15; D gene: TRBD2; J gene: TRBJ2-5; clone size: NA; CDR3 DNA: TGTGCCACCAGCAGAGGATCCGGGAGGGCTTTTATGGAGACCCAGTACTTC; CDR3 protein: CATSRGSGRAFMETQYF
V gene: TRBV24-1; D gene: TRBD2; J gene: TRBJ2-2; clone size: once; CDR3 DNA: TGTGCCACCTCCCCAACTAGCGGGAGTTTTAACACCGGGGAGCTGTTTTTT; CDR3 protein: CATSPTSGSFNTGELFF
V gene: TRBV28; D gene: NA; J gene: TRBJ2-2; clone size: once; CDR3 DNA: TGTGCCAGCTACCCCTATGGGCGCCTCAACACCGGGGAGCTGTTTTTT; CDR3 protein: CASYPYGRLNTGELFF
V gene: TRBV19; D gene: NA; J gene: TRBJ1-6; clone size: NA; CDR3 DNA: TGTGCCAGTAGTATAGTCGAACGGGATAATTCACCCCTCCACTTT; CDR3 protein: CASSIVERDNSPLHF
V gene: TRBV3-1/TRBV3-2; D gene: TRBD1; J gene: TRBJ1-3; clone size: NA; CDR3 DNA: TGTGCCAGCAGCCACAGGGGGCTCGCTGGAAACACCATATATTTT; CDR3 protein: CASSHRGLAGNTIYF
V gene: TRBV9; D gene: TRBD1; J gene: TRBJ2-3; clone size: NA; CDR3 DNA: TGTGCCAGCAGCACCGGACAGGGAGGCGCAGATACGCAGTATTTT; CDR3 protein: CASSTGQGGADTQYF
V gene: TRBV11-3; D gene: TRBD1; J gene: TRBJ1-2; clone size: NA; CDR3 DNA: TGTGCCAGCAGCGAACAGGGGGCTGTTAACTATGGCTACACCTTC; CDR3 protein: CASSEQGAVNYGYTF
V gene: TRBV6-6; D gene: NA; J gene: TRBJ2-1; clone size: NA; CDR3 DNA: TGTGCCAGCAGTCACAGGGTCGGCAGCTACAATGAGCAGTTCTTC; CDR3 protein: CASSHRVGSYNEQFF
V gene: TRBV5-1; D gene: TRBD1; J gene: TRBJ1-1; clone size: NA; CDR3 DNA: TGCGCCAGCAGCTGGCAGGGGGCTAAGGTCCACACTGAAGCTTTCTTT; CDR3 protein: CASSWQGAKVHTEAFF
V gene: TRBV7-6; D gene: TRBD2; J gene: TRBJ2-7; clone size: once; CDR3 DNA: TGTGCCAGCAGCTTAGCGGGAGGGACCTACGAGCAGTACTTC; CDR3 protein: CASSLAGGTYEQYF
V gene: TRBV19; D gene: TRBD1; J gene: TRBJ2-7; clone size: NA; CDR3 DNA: TGTGCCAGTAGTGCGACTCGGACAGGGGTCGGGTACGAGCAGTACTTC; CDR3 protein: CASSATRTGVGYEQYF
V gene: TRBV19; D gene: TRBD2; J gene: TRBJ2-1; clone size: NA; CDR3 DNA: TGTGCCAGTAGTGTGGGAGGGCCAGTCAATGAGCAGTTCTTC; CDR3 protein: CASSVGGPVNEQFF
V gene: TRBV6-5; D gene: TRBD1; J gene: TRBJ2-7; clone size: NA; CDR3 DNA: TGTGCCAGCAGTTCACCCACAGGGGGCTACGAGCAGTACTTC; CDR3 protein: CASSSPTGGYEQYF
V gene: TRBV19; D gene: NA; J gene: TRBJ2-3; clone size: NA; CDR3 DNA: TGTGCCAGTAGGCAGGGCACAGATACGCAGTATTTT; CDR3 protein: CASRQGTDTQYF
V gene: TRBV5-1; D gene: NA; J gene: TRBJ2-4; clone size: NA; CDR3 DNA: TGCGCCAGCAGCTTGGTGGGGGAGGCTGGAGGGTTTCAGTACTTC; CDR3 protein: CASSLVGEAGGFQYF
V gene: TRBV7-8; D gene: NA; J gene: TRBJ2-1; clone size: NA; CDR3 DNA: TGTGCCAGCAGCTCCTTTAGCGGAATTAATGGTAATGAGCAGTTCTTC; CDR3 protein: CASSSFSGINGNEQFF
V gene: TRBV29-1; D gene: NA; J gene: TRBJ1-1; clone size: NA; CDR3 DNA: TGCAGCGTGGCGGCGGTTGGGAACACTGAAGCTTTCTTT; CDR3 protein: CSVAAVGNTEAFF
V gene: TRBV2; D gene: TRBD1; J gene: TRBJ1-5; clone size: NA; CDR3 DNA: TGTGCCAGCAGGAGGGACAGACTTAGCAATCAGCCCCAGCATTTT; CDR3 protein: CASRRDRLSNQPQHF
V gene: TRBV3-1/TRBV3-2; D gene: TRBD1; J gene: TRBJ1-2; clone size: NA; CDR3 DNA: TGTGCCAGCAGCCCGACAGGGAGGAACTATGGCTACACCTTC; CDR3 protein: CASSPTGRNYGYTF